This record covers a single TCR beta chain. The specificity of this receptor is unknown. No base quality information exists; no much larger clone differs at one position. Samples from volunteer blood donors who had recovered from COVID-19 were contributed by a second Seattle source. Collaborating institutions collected whole blood in K2EDTA tubes following their own protocols. Collaborator samples were shipped for TCRbeta analysis as frozen whole blood, isolated PBMCs, or DNA extracted from either sample type. This sample is drawn from a study of blood T cell repertoires in COVID-19 (dated by TCRdb to 2018 to 2020). Notes on the research overall: The collaborator samples originated in the United States, Italy and Spain and spanned the acute and convalescent phases of COVID-19. The material from the prospective study consisted of cDNA or gDNA derived from T cells, B-cell-depleted T cells, or PBMCs. Subjects who had been exposed to COVID-19, were actively infected with it, or had recovered from it provided the deeply sampled blood TCRbeta repertoires that made up the dataset. The repertoires were released in a freely available public database meant as a resource for research on the immune response to SARS-CoV-2. Samples came from the ongoing ImmuneRACE study (first 160 participants) plus 1,254 subjects from 6 global collaborators. Nearly every sample came with metadata listing a de-identified subject ID, COVID-19 status, age in years and sex. Where available, HLA class I and class II types were taken from metadata supplied by the sample provider and were not determined by assay-based typing. Points the paper makes about the study in general: How much clinical and demographic metadata was included differed by source and by participant, and the metadata was provided uncurated.

TCRbeta CDR3 regions were amplified from genomic DNA by means of the immunoSEQ Assay, a bias-controlled multiplex PCR. In the authors' own workflow: The number of nucleated cells in each sample was estimated from the amplification of reference gene primers within the assay. To quantify the absolute abundance of each unique TCRbeta CDR3 rearrangement, sequence reads were collapsed and filtered. Productive Simpson clonality was computed per sample as the square root of Simpson's diversity index over productive rearrangements. The table was pulled from immuneACCESS by TCRdb, which kept in-frame rearrangements only. Such tables lose some clones; where checked, under half of the loss comes from unresolved V genes, and the rest has no known cause. V, J and clone size are those of that table, while D and trimming were read from the DNA. The sample table records roughly 280,000 clones; approximately 86% of these occur just once. Of the sample, about 2% is held by the ten largest clones.

The CDR3 covers 16 residues, taking in both the cysteine and the phenylalanine. Kept here is only the CDR3 DNA, which spans 48 bases and is read in frame from base 1. Looking up the germline V gene yields CDR1 SGHRS and CDR2 YFSETQ. Relative to germline, V is missing 3 bases and J is missing 7 bases, with 10 bases of the junction outside any gene match. The rearranged chain carries TRBV5-1 and TRBJ1-6; TRBD1 matches 7 bases in the middle. Sequenced: peripheral blood. The TCR comes from a woman in her forties or fifties who had recovered from COVID-19. DNA sequence: TGCGCCAGCAGCTGGGGTTCGGGACAGACCAATTCACCCCTCCACTTT. Translated, it gives CASSWGSGQTNSPLHF.